This T cell receptor beta chain was observed in a study of identifying expanded T cells in peripheral blood. Germline loops: CDR1 SGHTA, CDR2 FQGNSA. This CDR3 has 14 amino acids. Trimming cost V 2 bases and J 7 bases, with 15 bases left between them. Clones were sequenced by immunoSEQ multiplex PCR, and TCRdb holds only the in-frame ones, with some missing. Of 75,000 to 95,000 clones listed, approximately 90% are singletons. The V call is TRBV7-2, the J call TRBJ2-7; D is tentatively TRBD1 or TRBD2 (7 bases each). This receptor was obtained from a person aged 18 to 75 in good health. Specimen: blood. CDR3 residues: CASSLSRQGGEQYF. The CDR3 coding sequence is TGTGCCAGCAGCTTATCCCGACAGGGAGGGGAGCAGTACTTC.